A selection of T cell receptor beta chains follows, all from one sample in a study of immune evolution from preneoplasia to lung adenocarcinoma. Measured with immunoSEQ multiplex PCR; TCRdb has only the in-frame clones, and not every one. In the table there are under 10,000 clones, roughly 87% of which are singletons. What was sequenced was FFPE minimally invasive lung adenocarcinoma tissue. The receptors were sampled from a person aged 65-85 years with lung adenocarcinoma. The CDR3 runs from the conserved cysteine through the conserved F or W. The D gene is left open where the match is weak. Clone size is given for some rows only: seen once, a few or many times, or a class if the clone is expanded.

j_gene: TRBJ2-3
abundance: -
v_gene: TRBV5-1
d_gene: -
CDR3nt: TGCGCCAGCAGCCCGGAGGCTAGAACAGATACGCAGTATTTT
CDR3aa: CASSPEARTDTQYF

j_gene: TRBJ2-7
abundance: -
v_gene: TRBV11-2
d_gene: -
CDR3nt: TGTGCCAGCAGCTTAGGTCTTGGCGCCTTCGAGCAGTACTTC
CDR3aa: CASSLGLGAFEQYF

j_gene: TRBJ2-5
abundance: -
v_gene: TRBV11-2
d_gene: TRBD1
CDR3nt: TGTGCCAGCAGCTTAGGGGACAGGGACCAAGAGACCCAGTACTTC
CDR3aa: CASSLGDRDQETQYF

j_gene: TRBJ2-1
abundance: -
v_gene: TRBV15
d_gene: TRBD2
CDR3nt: TGTGCCACCAGCAGAGGGGCGGGACTAGCGGGAGATGAGCAGTTCTTC
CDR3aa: CATSRGAGLAGDEQFF

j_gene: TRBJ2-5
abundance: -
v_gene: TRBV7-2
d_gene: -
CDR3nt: TGTGCCAGCAGCTTAGAGGGCAGGGTAGAGACCCAGTACTTC
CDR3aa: CASSLEGRVETQYF

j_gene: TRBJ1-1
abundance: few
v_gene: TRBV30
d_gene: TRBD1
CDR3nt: TGTGCCTGGACTTTCCCGGGACAGGGCGTAAAAACTGAAGCTTTCTTT
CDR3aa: CAWTFPGQGVKTEAFF

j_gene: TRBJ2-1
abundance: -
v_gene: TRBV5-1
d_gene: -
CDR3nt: TGCGCCAGCAGCTTACGAGGTGAGCAGTTCTTC
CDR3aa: CASSLRGEQFF

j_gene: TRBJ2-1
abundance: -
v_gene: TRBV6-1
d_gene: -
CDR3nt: TGTGCCAACAGTGAAGAGTGGTCGGGACTCCTTTCCTACAATGAGCAGTTCTTC
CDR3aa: CANSEEWSGLLSYNEQFF

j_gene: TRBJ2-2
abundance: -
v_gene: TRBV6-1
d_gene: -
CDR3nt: TGTGCCAGCAGGGCTGCCCGGGGTGGCGGGGAGCTGTTTTTT
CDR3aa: CASRAARGGGELFF

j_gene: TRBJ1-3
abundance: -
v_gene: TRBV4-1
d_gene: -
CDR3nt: TGCGCCAGCAGCCAGGCTAGGTTAGGAAACACCATATATTTT
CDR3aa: CASSQARLGNTIYF

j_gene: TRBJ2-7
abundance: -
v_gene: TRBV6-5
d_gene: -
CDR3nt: TGTGCCAGCAGTTACTCGAGACGCGGTGGGAACGAGCAGTACTTC
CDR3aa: CASSYSRRGGNEQYF

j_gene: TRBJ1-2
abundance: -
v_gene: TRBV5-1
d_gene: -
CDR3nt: TGCGCCAGCAGCTTTGGTGCAGGGCAGAACTATGGCTACACCTTC
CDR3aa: CASSFGAGQNYGYTF

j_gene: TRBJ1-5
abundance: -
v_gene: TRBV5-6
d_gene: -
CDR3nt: TGTGCCAGCAGCTTGAGCGGACAGCCCCAGCATTTT
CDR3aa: CASSLSGQPQHF

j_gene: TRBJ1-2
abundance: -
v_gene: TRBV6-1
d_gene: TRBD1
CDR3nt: TGTGCCAGCAGTGCAACAGGGGAGCGAAGTAGTACGTTC
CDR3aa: CASSATGERSSTF

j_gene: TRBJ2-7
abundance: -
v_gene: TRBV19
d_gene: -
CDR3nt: TGTGCCAGTAGTATAGAAGTGCAGAACTCCGAGCAGTACTTC
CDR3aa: CASSIEVQNSEQYF

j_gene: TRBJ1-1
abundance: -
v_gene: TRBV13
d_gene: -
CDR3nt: TGTGCCAGCAGCTTATGGGGAACGGGAGACACTGAAGCTTTCTTT
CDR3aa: CASSLWGTGDTEAFF

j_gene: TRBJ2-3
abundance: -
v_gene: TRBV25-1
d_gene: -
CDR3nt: TGTGCCAGCCGAGGGGAGAACACAGATACGCAGTATTTT
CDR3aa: CASRGENTDTQYF

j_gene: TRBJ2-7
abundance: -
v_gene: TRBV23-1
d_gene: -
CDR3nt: TGCGCCAGGGGATCACAGGGACCGCATTCAAAGAACGAGCAGTACTTC
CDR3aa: CARGSQGPHSKNEQYF

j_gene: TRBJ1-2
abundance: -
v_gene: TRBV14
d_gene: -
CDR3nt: TGTGCCAGCAGCCAAGATCTTAACTATGGCTACACCTTC
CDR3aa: CASSQDLNYGYTF

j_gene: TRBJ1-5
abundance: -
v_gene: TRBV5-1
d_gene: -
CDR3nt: TGCGCCAGCAGGGCGTCTGGCAATCAGCCCCAGCATTTT
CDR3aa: CASRASGNQPQHF

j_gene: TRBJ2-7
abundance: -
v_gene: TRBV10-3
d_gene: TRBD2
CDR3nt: TGTGCCATCAGGACTAGCGGGAGTAGTTTGCACGAGCAGTACTTC
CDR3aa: CAIRTSGSSLHEQYF

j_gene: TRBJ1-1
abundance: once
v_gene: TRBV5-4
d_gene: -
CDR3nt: TGTGCCAGCAGCTTGGGGCTGAATACTGAAGCTTTCTTT
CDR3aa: CASSLGLNTEAFF

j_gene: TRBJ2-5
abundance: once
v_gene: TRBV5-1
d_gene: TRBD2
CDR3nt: TGCGCCAACAGGTTAAATTACGGGACTAGCGCGGAGACCCAGTACTTC
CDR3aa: CANRLNYGTSAETQYF

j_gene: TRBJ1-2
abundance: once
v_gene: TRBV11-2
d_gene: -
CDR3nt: TGTGCCAGCAGCTTAGATCTCGGTCAGGAGTATGGCTACACCTTC
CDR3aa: CASSLDLGQEYGYTF

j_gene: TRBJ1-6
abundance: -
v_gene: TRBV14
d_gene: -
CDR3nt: TGTGCCAGCAGCCAAATCCATTGGGCAGGCGGCTCACCCCTCCACTTT
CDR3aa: CASSQIHWAGGSPLHF

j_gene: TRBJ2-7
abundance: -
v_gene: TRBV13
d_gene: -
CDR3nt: TGTGCCAGCAGCCTGGGTCGTGATGAGCAGTACTTC
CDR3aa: CASSLGRDEQYF

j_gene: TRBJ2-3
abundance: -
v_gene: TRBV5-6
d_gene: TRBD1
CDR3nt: TGTGCCAGCAGCTTGGGGGGACAGGGGACGCAGTATTTT
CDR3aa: CASSLGGQGTQYF

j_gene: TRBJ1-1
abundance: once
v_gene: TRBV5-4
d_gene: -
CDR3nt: TGTGCCAGCAGCTTGGCAGGGGCGGGGAACACTGAAGCTTTCTTT
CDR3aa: CASSLAGAGNTEAFF

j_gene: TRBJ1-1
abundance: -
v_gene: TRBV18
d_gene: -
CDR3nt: TGTGCCAGCTCGGCCGGATACATGAACACTGAAGCTTTCTTT
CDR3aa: CASSAGYMNTEAFF

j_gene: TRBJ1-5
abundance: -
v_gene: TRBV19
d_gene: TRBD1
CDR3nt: TGTGCCAGTAGTTGGACAGGTAATCAGCCCCAGCATTTT
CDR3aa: CASSWTGNQPQHF

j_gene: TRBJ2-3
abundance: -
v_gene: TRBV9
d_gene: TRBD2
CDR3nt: TGTGCCAGCAGCTCTAGCGGTAGAGGAGCAGATACGCAGTATTTT
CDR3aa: CASSSSGRGADTQYF

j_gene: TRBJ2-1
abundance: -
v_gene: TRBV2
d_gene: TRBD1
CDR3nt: TGTGCCGGACCGGACAGGTTCAACAATGAGCAGTTCTTC
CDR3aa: CAGPDRFNNEQFF

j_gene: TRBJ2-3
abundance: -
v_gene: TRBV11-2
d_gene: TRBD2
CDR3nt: TGTGCCAGCAGCTTACGCTCGGCGGGGGCAGATACGCAGTATTTT
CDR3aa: CASSLRSAGADTQYF

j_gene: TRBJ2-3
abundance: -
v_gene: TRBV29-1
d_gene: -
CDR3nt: TGCAGCGCCTTGAAGGGGCGCGGTAGCACAGATACGCAGTATTTT
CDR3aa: CSALKGRGSTDTQYF

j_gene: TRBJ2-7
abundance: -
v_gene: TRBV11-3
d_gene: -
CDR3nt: TGTGCCAGCAGCTTAGTACTGAGCCGCTCCCCCTACGAGCAGTACTTC
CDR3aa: CASSLVLSRSPYEQYF

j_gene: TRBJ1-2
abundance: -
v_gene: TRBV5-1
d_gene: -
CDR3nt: TGCGCCAGCAGCTTGGTAGGGATCGGCTATGGCTACACCTTC
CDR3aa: CASSLVGIGYGYTF

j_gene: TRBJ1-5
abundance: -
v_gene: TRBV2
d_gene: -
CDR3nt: TGTGCCAGCAGTTTAGGAACGGGCAATCAGCCCCAGCATTTT
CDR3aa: CASSLGTGNQPQHF

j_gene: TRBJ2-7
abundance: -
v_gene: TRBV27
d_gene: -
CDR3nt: TGTGCCAGCAGTTACAGTAGCAGCTCCTACGAGCAGTACTTC
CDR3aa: CASSYSSSSYEQYF

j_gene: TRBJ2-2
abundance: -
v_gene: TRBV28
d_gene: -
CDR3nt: TGTGCCAGCAGTTTAGACCACACGAACACCGGGGAGCTGTTTTTT
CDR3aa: CASSLDHTNTGELFF

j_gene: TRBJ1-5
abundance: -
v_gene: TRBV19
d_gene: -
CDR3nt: TGTGCCAGTAGTATTTCCCTTAATCAGCCCCAGCATTTT
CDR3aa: CASSISLNQPQHF

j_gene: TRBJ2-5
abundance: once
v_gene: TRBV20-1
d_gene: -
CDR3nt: TGCAGTGCTACTTCCCAAGAGACCCAGTACTTC
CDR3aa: CSATSQETQYF

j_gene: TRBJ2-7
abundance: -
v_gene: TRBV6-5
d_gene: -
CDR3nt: TGTGCCAGCAGTCCCCCAGGGTCGCCCTCCTACGAGCAGTACTTC
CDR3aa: CASSPPGSPSYEQYF

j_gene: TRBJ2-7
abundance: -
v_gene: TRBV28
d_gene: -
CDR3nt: TGTGCCAGCAGCCTACGGTCCGGCAGACCCTACGAGCAGTACTTC
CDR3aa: CASSLRSGRPYEQYF

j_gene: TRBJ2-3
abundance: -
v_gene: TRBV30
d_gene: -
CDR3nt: TGTGCCTGGAGTGGGGGACTGGGCAGAAATACGCAGTATTTT
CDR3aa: CAWSGGLGRNTQYF

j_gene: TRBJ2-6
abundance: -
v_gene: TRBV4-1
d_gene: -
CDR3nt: TGCGCCAGCACCACCACGGGCGGGGCCAACGTCCTGACTTTC
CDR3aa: CASTTTGGANVLTF

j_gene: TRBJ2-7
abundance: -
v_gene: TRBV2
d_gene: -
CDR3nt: TGTGCCAGCAGTCATCGAGAGCCCTACGAGCAGTACTTC
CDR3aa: CASSHREPYEQYF

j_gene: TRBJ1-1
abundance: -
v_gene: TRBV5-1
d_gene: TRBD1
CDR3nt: TGCGCCAGCACCTCCCAGGGGGCAGGGTACACTGAAGCTTTCTTT
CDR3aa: CASTSQGAGYTEAFF

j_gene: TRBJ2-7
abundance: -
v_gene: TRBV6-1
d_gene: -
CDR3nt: TGTGCCAGCAGTGAAGGGCCCGGCATCTACGAGCAGTACTTC
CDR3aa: CASSEGPGIYEQYF

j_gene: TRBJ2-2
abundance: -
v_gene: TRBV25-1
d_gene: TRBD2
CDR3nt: TGTGCCAGCAAGTACGGGGGAGGGACCGGGGAGCTGTTTTTT
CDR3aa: CASKYGGGTGELFF

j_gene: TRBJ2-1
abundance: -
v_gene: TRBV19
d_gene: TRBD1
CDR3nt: TGTGCCAGTGTGGATGGTGACAGGGGAGCCTACAATAAGCAGTTCTTC
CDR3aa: CASVDGDRGAYNKQFF

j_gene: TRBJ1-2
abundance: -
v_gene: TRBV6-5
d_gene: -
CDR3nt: TGTGCCAGCGGGATAACAGGTGGCTACACCTTC
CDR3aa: CASGITGGYTF

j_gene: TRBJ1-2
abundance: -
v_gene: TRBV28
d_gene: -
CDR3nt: TGTGCCAGCAGTTTAACCGTTACAGGGCAGTTTCTTGGCTACACCTTC
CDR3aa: CASSLTVTGQFLGYTF

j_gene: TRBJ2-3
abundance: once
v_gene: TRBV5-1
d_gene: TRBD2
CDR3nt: TGCGCCAGCTGTAGCGGGGGTCTTGGGAATACGCAGTATTTT
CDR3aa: CASCSGGLGNTQYF

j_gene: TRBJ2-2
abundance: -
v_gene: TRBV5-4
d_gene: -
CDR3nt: TGTGCCAGCAGCTCGCAACGGGAGAACACCGGGGAGCTGTTTTTT
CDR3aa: CASSSQRENTGELFF

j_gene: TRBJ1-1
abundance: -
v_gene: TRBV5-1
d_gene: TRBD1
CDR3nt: TGCGCCAGCAGCATCCTCGACAGGGAGAACACTGAAGCTTTCTTT
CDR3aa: CASSILDRENTEAFF

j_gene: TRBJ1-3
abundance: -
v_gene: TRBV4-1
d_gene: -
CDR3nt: TGCGCCAGCAGCCGGCCCCGGGGTGAGGGAGCTGGAAACACCATATATTTT
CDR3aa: CASSRPRGEGAGNTIYF

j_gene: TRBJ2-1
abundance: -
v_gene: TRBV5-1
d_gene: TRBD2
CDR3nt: TGCGCCAGCAGTACTAGACTAGCGGGGGGGAACAATGAGCAGTTCTTC
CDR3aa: CASSTRLAGGNNEQFF

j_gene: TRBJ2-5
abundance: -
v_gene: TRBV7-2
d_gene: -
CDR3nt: TGTGCCAGCAGCAACAGGGGGGGGCAAGAGACCCAGTACTTC
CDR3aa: CASSNRGGQETQYF